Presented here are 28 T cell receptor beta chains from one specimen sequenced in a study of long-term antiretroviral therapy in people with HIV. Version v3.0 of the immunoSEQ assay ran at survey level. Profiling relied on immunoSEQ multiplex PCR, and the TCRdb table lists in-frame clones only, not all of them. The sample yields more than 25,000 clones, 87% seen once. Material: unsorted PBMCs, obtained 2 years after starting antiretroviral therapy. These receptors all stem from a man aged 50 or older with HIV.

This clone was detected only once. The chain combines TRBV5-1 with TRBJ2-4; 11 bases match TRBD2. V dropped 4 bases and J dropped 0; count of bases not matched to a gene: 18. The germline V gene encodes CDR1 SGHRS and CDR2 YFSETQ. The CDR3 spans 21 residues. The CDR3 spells CASSLLGQPGLAVLAKNIQYF. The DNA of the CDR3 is TGCGCCAGCAGCCTACTAGGACAGCCGGGACTAGCGGTACTAGCCAAAAACATTCAGTACTTC.

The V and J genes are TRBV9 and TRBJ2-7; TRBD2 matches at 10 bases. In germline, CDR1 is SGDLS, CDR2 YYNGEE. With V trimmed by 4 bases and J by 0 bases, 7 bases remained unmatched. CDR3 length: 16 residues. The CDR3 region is CASSPTSGILSYEQYF. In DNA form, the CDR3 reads TGTGCCAGCAGCCCCACTAGCGGGATACTCTCCTACGAGCAGTACTTC.

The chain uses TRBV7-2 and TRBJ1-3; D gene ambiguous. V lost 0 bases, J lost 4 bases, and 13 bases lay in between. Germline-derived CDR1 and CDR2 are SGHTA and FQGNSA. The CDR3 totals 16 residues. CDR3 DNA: TGTGCCAGCAGCTTAGCGCGAGTGGTAGTGGGAAACACCATATATTTT. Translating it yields CASSLARVVVGNTIYF.

CDR3 region: CASVGRDSGNTIYF. Written as DNA, the CDR3 is TGCGCCAGCGTCGGACGGGACTCTGGAAACACCATATATTTT. The chain uses TRBV23-1 and TRBJ1-3, with D unclear. TRBV23-1 is an open reading frame whose function is uncertain. Trimming cost V 8 bases and J 0 bases, with 11 bases left between them. The CDR3 has 14 amino acids.

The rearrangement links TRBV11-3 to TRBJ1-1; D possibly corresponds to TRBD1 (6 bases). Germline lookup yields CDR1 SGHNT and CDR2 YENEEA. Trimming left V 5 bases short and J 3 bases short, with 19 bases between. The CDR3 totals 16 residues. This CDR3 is CASSIQRGGRDTEAFF. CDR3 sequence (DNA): TGTGCCAGCAGCATTCAGAGGGGGGGGAGAGACACTGAAGCTTTCTTT.

CDR3 sequence (DNA): TGTGCCAGCAGTAGAGTATCTTCCGCCCAAGAGACCCAGTACTTC. Encoded protein: CASSRVSSAQETQYF. V and J are TRBV28 and TRBJ2-5; D gene unclear. With 5 bases removed from V and 1 base from J, the gap between germline ends came to 14 bases. Looked up from germline, CDR1 is MDHEN and CDR2 is SYDVKM. The CDR3 sequence is 15 residues long.

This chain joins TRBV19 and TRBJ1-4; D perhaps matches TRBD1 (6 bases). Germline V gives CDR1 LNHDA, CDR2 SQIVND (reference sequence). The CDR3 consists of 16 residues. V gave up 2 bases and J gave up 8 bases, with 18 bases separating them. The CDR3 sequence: CASSIPPGAGGEKLFF. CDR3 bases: TGTGCCAGTAGTATACCCCCGGGGGCAGGTGGCGAAAAACTGTTTTTT.

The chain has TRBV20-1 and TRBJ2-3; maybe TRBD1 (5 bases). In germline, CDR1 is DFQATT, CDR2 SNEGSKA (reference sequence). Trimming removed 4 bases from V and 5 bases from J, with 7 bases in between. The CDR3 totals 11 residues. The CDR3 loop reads CSAMQGDTQYF. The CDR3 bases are TGCAGTGCTATGCAGGGAGATACGCAGTATTTT.

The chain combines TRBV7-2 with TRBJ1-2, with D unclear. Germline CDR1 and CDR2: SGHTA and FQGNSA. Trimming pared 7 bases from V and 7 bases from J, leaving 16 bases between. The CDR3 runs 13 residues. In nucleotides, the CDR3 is TGTGCCAGCACCTACGGCACTACGCTTGGCTACACCTTC. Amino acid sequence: CASTYGTTLGYTF. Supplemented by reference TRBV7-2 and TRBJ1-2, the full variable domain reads GAGVSQSPSNKVTEKGKDVELRCDPISGHTALYWYRQSLGQGLEFLIYFQGNSAPDKSGLPSDRFSAERTGGSVSTLTIQRTQQEDSAVYLCASTYGTTLGYTFGSGTRLTVV.

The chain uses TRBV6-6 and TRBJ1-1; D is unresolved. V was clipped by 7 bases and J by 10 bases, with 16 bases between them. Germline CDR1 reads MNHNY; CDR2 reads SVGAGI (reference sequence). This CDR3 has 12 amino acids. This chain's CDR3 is CASTPVRPLAFF. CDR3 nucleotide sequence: TGTGCCAGCACCCCCGTCCGACCGCTAGCTTTCTTT.

Here the CDR3 reads CASSPSSGQLNYGYTF. CDR3 nucleotide sequence: TGTGCCAGCAGCCCGAGCTCGGGACAGCTAAACTATGGCTACACCTTC. The rearrangement uses TRBV7-9 and TRBJ1-2, with 7 bases lining up with TRBD1. There are 16 residues in the CDR3. The V gene's germline CDR1 is SEHNR and CDR2 FQNEAQ (reference sequence). V was clipped by 5 bases and J by 2 bases; unmatched bases: 11.

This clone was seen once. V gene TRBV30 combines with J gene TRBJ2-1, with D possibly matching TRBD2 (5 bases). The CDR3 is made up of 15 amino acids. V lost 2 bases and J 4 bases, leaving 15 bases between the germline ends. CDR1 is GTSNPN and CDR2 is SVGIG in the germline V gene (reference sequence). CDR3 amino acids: CAWSPAGILYNEQFF. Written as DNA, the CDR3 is TGTGCCTGGAGTCCCGCGGGTATACTTTACAATGAGCAGTTCTTC.

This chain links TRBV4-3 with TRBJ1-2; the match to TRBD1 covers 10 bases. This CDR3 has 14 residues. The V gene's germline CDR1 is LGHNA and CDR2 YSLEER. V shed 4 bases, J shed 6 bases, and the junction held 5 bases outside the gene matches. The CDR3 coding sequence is TGCGCCAGCAGCCCCGACAGGGGGCGAGATGGCTACACCTTC. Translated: CASSPDRGRDGYTF.

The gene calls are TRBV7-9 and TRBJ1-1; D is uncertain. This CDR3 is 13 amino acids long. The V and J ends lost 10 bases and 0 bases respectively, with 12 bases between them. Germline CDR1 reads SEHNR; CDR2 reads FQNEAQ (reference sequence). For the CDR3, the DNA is TGTGCCACCCACAAGGCTATGAACACTGAAGCTTTCTTT. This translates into CATHKAMNTEAFF.

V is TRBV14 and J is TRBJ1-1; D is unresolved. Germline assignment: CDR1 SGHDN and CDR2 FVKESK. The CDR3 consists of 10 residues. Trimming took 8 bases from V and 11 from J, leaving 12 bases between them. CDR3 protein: CASPVSRAFF. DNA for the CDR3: TGTGCCAGCCCAGTTTCGCGTGCTTTCTTT. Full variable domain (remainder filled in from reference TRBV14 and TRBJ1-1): EAGVTQFPSHSVIEKGQTVTLRCDPISGHDNLYWYRRVMGKEIKFLLHFVKESKQDESGMPNNRFLAERTGGTYSTLKVQPAELEDSGVYFCASPVSRAFFGQGTRLTVV.

This CDR3 reads CASSPHAAYSYEQYF. The CDR3 DNA is TGTGCCAGCAGCCCCCATGCGGCTTATTCCTACGAGCAGTACTTC. The chain links TRBV21-1 to TRBJ2-7; the listed D gene, TRBD2, was not tested against the DNA. TRBV21-1 counts as a pseudogene. There are 15 residues in the CDR3.

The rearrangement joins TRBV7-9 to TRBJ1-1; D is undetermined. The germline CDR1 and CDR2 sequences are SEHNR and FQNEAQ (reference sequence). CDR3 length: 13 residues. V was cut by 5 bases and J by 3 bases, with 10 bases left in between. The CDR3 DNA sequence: TGTGCCAGCAGCGACGCGAGCGACACTGAAGCTTTCTTT. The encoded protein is CASSDASDTEAFF.

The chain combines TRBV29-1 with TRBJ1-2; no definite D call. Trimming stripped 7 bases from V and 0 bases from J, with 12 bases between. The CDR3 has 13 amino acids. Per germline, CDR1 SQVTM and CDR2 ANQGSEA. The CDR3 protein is CSAREGPNYGYTF. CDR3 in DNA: TGCAGCGCACGAGAGGGCCCTAACTATGGCTACACCTTC.

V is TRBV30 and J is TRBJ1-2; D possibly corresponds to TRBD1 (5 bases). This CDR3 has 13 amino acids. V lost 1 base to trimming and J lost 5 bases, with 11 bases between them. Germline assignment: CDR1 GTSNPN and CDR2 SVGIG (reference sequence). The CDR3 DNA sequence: TGTGCCTGGAGTGAAGGGGCGATTTATGGCTACACCTTC. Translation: CAWSEGAIYGYTF.

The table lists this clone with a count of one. The CDR3, as DNA: TGTGCCAGCAGCCGCCGAGGACAGGCTGAAGCTTTCTTT. It translates to CASSRRGQAEAFF. The V call is TRBV4-2, the J call TRBJ1-1; TRBD1 aligns across 7 bases. V shed 4 bases, J shed 6 bases, and the junction held 5 bases outside the gene matches. The CDR3 runs to 13 residues. Germline CDR1 LGHNA, CDR2 YNFKEQ.

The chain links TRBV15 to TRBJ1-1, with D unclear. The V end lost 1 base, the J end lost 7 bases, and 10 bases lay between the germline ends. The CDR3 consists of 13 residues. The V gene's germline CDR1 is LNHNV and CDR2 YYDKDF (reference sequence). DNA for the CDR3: TGTGCCACCAGCAGAGGGTCGGCAGGTGAAGCTTTCTTT. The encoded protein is CATSRGSAGEAFF.

CDR3 sequence (DNA): TGTGCCAGCAGTACTGCAGGGTTTCCTATGAACACTGAAGCTTTCTTT. Translating gives CASSTAGFPMNTEAFF. This chain uses TRBV7-2 with TRBJ1-1; D possibly corresponds to TRBD1 (5 bases). The V end was cut by 6 bases, the J end by 0 bases, with 17 bases between. The germline gives CDR1 SGHTA, CDR2 FQGNSA. The CDR3 has 16 residues.

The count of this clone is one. Here the CDR3 DNA reads TGTGCCAGCAGCTTAGAAGGGAGGGGGTCCTACGAGCAGTACTTC. This sequence encodes CASSLEGRGSYEQYF. The chain carries TRBV11-2 and TRBJ2-7, with D perhaps TRBD2 (7 bases). This CDR3 is 15 amino acids long. The germline gives CDR1 SGHAT, CDR2 FQNNGV. V was clipped by 0 bases and J by 1 base, with 10 bases between them. The complete variable domain, with remaining parts taken from reference TRBV11-2 and TRBJ2-7, reads EAGVAQSPRYKIIEKRQSVAFWCNPISGHATLYWYQQILGQGPKLLIQFQNNGVVDDSQLPKDRFSAERLKGVDSTLKIQPAKLEDSAVYLCASSLEGRGSYEQYFGPGTRLTVT.

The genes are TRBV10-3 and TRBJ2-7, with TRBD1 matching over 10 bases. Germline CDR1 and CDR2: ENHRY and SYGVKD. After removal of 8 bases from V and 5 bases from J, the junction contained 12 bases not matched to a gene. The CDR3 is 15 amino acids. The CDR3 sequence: CAIRGGGQGYDEQYF. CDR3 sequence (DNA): TGTGCCATCCGAGGGGGGGGACAGGGGTACGACGAGCAGTACTTC.

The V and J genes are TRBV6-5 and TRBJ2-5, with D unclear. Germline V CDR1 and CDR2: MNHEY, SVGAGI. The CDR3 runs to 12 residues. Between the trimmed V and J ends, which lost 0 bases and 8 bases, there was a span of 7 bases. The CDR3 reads CASSYSGRTQYF. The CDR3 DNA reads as TGTGCCAGCAGTTACTCGGGTAGAACCCAGTACTTC.

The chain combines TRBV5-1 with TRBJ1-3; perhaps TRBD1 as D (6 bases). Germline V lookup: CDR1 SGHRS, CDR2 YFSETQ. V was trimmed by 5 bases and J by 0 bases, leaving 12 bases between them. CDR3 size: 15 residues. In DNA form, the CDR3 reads TGCGCCAGCAGATCCGGACAGTCCTCTGGAAACACCATATATTTT. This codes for CASRSGQSSGNTIYF.

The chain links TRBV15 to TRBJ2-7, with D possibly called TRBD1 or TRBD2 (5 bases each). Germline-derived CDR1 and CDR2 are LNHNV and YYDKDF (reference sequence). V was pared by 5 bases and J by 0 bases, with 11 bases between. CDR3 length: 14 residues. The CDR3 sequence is CATSGWDGSYEQYF. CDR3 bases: TGTGCCACCAGCGGTTGGGACGGCTCCTACGAGCAGTACTTC.

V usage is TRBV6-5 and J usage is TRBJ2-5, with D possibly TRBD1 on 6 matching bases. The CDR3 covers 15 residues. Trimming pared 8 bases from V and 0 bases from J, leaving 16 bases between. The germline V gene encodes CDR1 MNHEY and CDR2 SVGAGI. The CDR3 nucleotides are TGTGCCAGCTCGAACAGGGCGCGATACCAAGAGACCCAGTACTTC. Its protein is CASSNRARYQETQYF.